The source of this TCR beta chain is a study of cytomegalovirus exposure and HLA in healthy donors. Study as a whole: When roughly 420 donors were genotyped, over 80% of them were found to fall in the Caucasian-associated ancestry cluster.

The study, taken as a whole, reports: DRB1 had the most TCR associations and HLA-C the fewest, a later analysis found, with rates varying by HLA locus. About 150 TCR beta chains were listed as cytomegalovirus-associated. A later analysis appeared to link common viral pathogens to several of the most significant clusters.

This clone is a singleton in its sample. Its antigen is currently unknown. Researchers ran the PCR with 60 Vbeta and 13 Jbeta primers. Profiling relied on immunoSEQ multiplex PCR, and the TCRdb table lists in-frame clones only, not all of them. The data hold around 190,000 clones, with about three quarters observed a single time. The V end lost 1 base, the J end lost 9 bases, and 16 bases lay between the germline ends. This CDR3 is 15 amino acids long. CDR1 and CDR2 from the germline V gene are SGDLS and YYNGEE. The sample comprised PBMCs. This clonotype originated in a man aged 40-49 years in good health and CMV-seronegative. V is TRBV9 and J is TRBJ2-2; TRBD2 might be the D (5 bases). The CDR3 bases are TGTGCCAGCAGCGTATGGGGAGACTCCCCCCGGGAGCTGTTTTTT. Its protein is CASSVWGDSPRELFF.